Listed here are 4 T cell receptor beta chains from one sample, sequenced in a study of shared clonotypes between healthy human individuals (dated by TCRdb to the early 2020s). CD8 naive samples were CD45RO-negative cells positively selected for CCR7, giving a CD45RA+CCR7+ population that excluded TemRA cells. Receptor amplification or capture employed the immunoSEQ multiplex PCR assay. This immuneACCESS table, as held by TCRdb, lists in-frame sequences with V and J called but not all clones. Of the missing ones, under half trace to an unresolved V gene in checked studies; the others have no known cause. This sample comprises some 2,000,000 clones, roughly 94% of them detected only once. In total, the top ten clones hold 0.9% to 1.3% of the sample. Sequenced material: naive CD8+ T cells sorted from blood. The cell subset or site tag for this specimen amounts to: CD45RA+CCR7+. The source of these receptors is a young man in good health.

As concerns this clone: The sample carries other DNA sequences with the same CDR3. The CDR3 sequence: CASSLTGQGYEQYF. CDR3 sequence (DNA): TGTGCCAGCAGTCTAACGGGACAGGGTTACGAGCAGTACTTC. The V and J genes are TRBV27 and TRBJ2-7, with 9 bases aligning to TRBD1. This CDR3 region has 14 residues. V lost 5 bases, J lost 4 bases, and 6 bases stayed unmatched. In germline, CDR1 is MNHEY, CDR2 SMNVEV (reference sequence).

V is TRBV6-1 and J is TRBJ2-7; the D is unclear. CDR3 length: 15 residues. Germline-derived CDR1 and CDR2 are MNHNS and SASEGT. Between the trimmed V and J ends, which lost 2 bases and 3 bases, there was a span of 14 bases. In DNA, the CDR3 is TGTGCCAGCAGTGAATACCCCTCGGACGGCTACGAGCAGTACTTC. It codes for CASSEYPSDGYEQYF.

The chain uses TRBV27 and TRBJ2-1, with TRBD2 identical over 7 bases. J gave up 2 bases and V 3 bases, and 4 bases lay outside the gene matches. CDR1 and CDR2 from the germline V gene are MNHEY and SMNVEV (reference sequence). This CDR3 has 15 residues. The CDR3 is CASSFFAGAYNEQFF. DNA of the CDR3: TGTGCCAGCAGTTTTTTTGCGGGGGCCTACAATGAGCAGTTCTTC.

This clone was picked up one time. This chain joins TRBV5-1 and TRBJ2-5, with D hard to call. This CDR3 is built from 15 residues. The germline V and J ends were trimmed by 0 bases and 4 bases, with 13 bases remaining between them. The V gene's germline CDR1 is SGHRS and CDR2 YFSETQ. This CDR3 is CASSLGPTPGETQYF. Here the CDR3 DNA reads TGCGCCAGCAGCTTGGGACCGACCCCGGGAGAGACCCAGTACTTC.